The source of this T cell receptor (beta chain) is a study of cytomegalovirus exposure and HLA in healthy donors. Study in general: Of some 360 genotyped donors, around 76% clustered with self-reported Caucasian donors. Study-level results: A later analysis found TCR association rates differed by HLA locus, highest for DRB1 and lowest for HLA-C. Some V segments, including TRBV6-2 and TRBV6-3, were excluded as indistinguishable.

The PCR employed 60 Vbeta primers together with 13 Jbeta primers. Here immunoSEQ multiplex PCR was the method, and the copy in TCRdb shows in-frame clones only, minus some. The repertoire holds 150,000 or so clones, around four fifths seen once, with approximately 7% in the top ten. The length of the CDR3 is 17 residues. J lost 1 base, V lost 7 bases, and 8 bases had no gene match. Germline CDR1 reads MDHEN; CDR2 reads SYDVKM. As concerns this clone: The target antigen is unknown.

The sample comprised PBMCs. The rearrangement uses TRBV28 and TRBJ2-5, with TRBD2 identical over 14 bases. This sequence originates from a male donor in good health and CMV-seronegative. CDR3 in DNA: TGTGCCAGCATACGCCGACTAGCGGGGGGGAGCCAAGAGACCCAGTACTTC. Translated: CASIRRLAGGSQETQYF.